The rows below give T cell receptor beta chains drawn from one sample of a study of blood T cell repertoires in COVID-19. Method: immunoSEQ multiplex PCR; TCRdb's copy keeps in-frame clones and lacks some. The sample shows a few hundred thousand clones, less than 90% of them seen only once. Material: PBMCs or T cells enriched from blood (not recorded which). The receptors come from a woman aged 50 to 60 in a cohort exposed to, infected with or recovered from COVID-19 (not recorded which). The CDR3 runs from the conserved cysteine through the conserved F or W. D genes are given only for firm matches. Clone size appears in some rows only: once, few, many, or a class for an expanded clone.

few TRBJ1-3 NA TRBV24-1 13 TGTGCCACCAGTGAACCGGGGAGCCGGACCATATATTTT CATSEPGSRTIYF
NA TRBJ1-2 NA TRBV12-3/TRBV12-4 12 TGTGCCAGCAGTCCGGGGAACTATGGCTACACCTTC CASSPGNYGYTF
few TRBJ2-7 NA TRBV7-2 16 TGTGCCAGCAGCTTAGTCCCACCCCCGAGCTCCTACGAGCAGTACTTC CASSLVPPPSSYEQYF
NA TRBJ1-2 NA TRBV5-6 16 TGTGCCAGCAGCTTGGTAGGGGACACCTCTAACTATGGCTACACCTTC CASSLVGDTSNYGYTF
NA TRBJ1-5 TRBD1 TRBV19 15 TGTGCCAGTAGTACTGCCCGACAGGGAGCACAGCCCCAGCATTTT CASSTARQGAQPQHF
NA TRBJ2-7 NA TRBV18 15 TGTGCCAGCTCACCACTGGGAGGGGGTACCTACGAGCAGTACTTC CASSPLGGGTYEQYF
NA TRBJ2-5 NA TRBV12-3/TRBV12-4 13 TGTGCCAGCAGTTTAGCTAGTCTGGAGACCCAGTACTTC CASSLASLETQYF
NA TRBJ2-7 NA TRBV12-3/TRBV12-4 13 TGTGCCAGCAGTTTTCAGGGCTACTACGAGCAGTACTTC CASSFQGYYEQYF
NA TRBJ1-2 NA TRBV4-1 12 TGCGCCAGCAGCCCAGGGGATTTTGGCTACACCTTC CASSPGDFGYTF
NA TRBJ1-3 NA TRBV9 14 TGTGCCAGCAGCGTAAAGGGGTTCGGAAACACCATATATTTT CASSVKGFGNTIYF
once TRBJ1-2 NA TRBV5-1 16 TGCGCCAGCAGCTCGGCCACGGGCAGGGCCGGCTATGGCTACACCTTC CASSSATGRAGYGYTF
NA TRBJ2-6 TRBD2 TRBV11-2 18 TGTGCCAGCAGCCTGGGCATCGGGGGGGCTCTTGGGGCCAACGTCCTGACTTTC CASSLGIGGALGANVLTF
NA TRBJ1-6 NA TRBV10-1 14 TGCGCCAGCAGTGTATCTCGCTATAATTCACCCCTCCACTTT CASSVSRYNSPLHF
NA TRBJ2-2 NA TRBV7-2 17 TGTGCCAGCAGCTTATTTTCAGGGGCAACGAACACCGGGGAGCTGTTTTTT CASSLFSGATNTGELFF
NA TRBJ2-7 NA TRBV5-4 16 TGTGCCAGCAGCTTGGGGCAGTCACCTTCGAACTACGAGCAGTACTTC CASSLGQSPSNYEQYF
NA TRBJ2-7 NA TRBV12-2 12 TGTGCAAGTCGCTTACAAGAGGCCGAGCAGTACTTC CASRLQEAEQYF
NA TRBJ2-5 TRBD2 TRBV7-8 17 TGTGCCAGCAGCTCTAGTTTAGCGGGGGGGAGGTCAGAGACCCAGTACTTC CASSSSLAGGRSETQYF
few TRBJ2-7 TRBD1 TRBV5-5 15 TGTGCCAGCACCTTCACCGGGACAGGACTCTACGAGCAGTACTTC CASTFTGTGLYEQYF
NA TRBJ2-7 NA TRBV21-1 17 TGTGCCAGCAGCAGAGAAGAACCGGGACAGGGGTCCTACGAGCAGTACTTC CASSREEPGQGSYEQYF
few TRBJ1-1 TRBD1 TRBV28 13 TGTGCCATTAGAGACAGGGGTTTAACTGAAGCTTTCTTT CAIRDRGLTEAFF
once TRBJ2-5 TRBD1 TRBV7-9 16 TGTGCCAGCAGCCCCAACGCGGGACAGGGACAAGAGACCCAGTACTTC CASSPNAGQGQETQYF
NA TRBJ2-3 TRBD1 TRBV9 14 TGTGCCAGCCAGGGGGCCGTGAGCACAGATACGCAGTATTTT CASQGAVSTDTQYF
NA TRBJ2-7 TRBD1 TRBV11-2 14 TGTGCCAGCAGCTTAGCCAGGGGGCGTGACGAGCAGTACTTC CASSLARGRDEQYF
NA TRBJ2-3 TRBD2 TRBV19 16 TGTGCCAGTAGTCCAACTAGCGGGGGGTTTTCGGATACGCAGTATTTT CASSPTSGGFSDTQYF
NA TRBJ1-2 NA TRBV27 13 TGTGCCAGCGCGTCTCCGGGGGTGGGTGGCTACACCTTC CASASPGVGGYTF
NA TRBJ2-2 NA TRBV3-1/TRBV3-2 13 TGTGCCAGCAGCCCCGGGGGTACCGGGGAGCTGTTTTTT CASSPGGTGELFF
NA TRBJ2-5 TRBD1 TRBV4-2 15 TGTGCCAGCAGCCAAGCGGGACAGGGCGGCGAGACCCAGTACTTC CASSQAGQGGETQYF
few TRBJ1-2 TRBD1 TRBV19 13 TGTGCCAGTAGTCTCCAGGACAGGGGTCTTCACACCTTC CASSLQDRGLHTF
NA TRBJ2-5 NA TRBV12-3/TRBV12-4 11 TGTGCCAGCAGCAACCAAGAGACCCAGTACTTC CASSNQETQYF
NA TRBJ2-3 TRBD2 TRBV11-1 16 TGTGCCAGCAGCACTTTACAAGCGGGGAGCACAGATACGCAGTATTTT CASSTLQAGSTDTQYF
NA TRBJ1-5 NA TRBV5-6 14 TGTGCCAGCAGCTCAACACCAGGGAAGAAGCCCCAGCATTTT CASSSTPGKKPQHF
once TRBJ1-1 NA TRBV4-2 18 TGTGCCAGCAGCCACGAGATCAGACAGAAGGGGGTGGACACTGAAGCTTTCTTT CASSHEIRQKGVDTEAFF
NA TRBJ2-1 TRBD2 TRBV20-1 14 TGCAGTGCTAGTGATAGCGGGGGATACAATGAGCAGTTCTTC CSASDSGGYNEQFF
NA TRBJ1-2 NA TRBV10-1 13 TGCGCCAGCAGTGAAATGGCCGACTATGGCTACACCTTC CASSEMADYGYTF
NA TRBJ1-3 NA TRBV7-9 14 TGTGCCAGCAGCTCAAGGGTTCTGGGGGGCACCATATATTTT CASSSRVLGGTIYF
NA TRBJ2-1 TRBD1 TRBV24-1 16 TGTGCCACCAGTGATTTTAGGACAGGAGGTGGCGGTGAGCAGTTCTTC CATSDFRTGGGGEQFF
NA TRBJ1-3 NA TRBV19 13 TGTGCCAGCCCTCCCGAGCGCGGAAACACCATATATTTT CASPPERGNTIYF
NA TRBJ2-2 NA TRBV3-1/TRBV3-2 17 TGTGCCAGCAGCCAAGAGTTGGACAGATACAACACCGGGGAGCTGTTTTTT CASSQELDRYNTGELFF
NA TRBJ2-7 NA TRBV28 15 TGTGCCAGCACAAAATATGGAGGACCGTCTTACGAGCAGTACTTC CASTKYGGPSYEQYF
NA TRBJ1-6 TRBD1 TRBV28 15 TGTGCCAGCAGTACTGGACAGGGGGACTATTCACCCCTCCACTTT CASSTGQGDYSPLHF
NA TRBJ2-1 NA TRBV5-4 14 TGTGCCAGCAGCTTGATGACCCCGGGGGATGAGCAGTTCTTC CASSLMTPGDEQFF
NA TRBJ1-4 NA TRBV29-1 14 TGCAGCGCGGGATACAGCACAACTAATGAAAAACTGTTTTTT CSAGYSTTNEKLFF